A selection of T cell receptor beta chains follows, all from one sample in a study of regulatory T cells in long-lasting Graves disease. Each CDR3 protein is one row after TCRdb ran MiXCR on the multiplex PCR reads. The sample has approximately 350,000 distinct CDR3 sequences, about 12% seen once. In addition, the sample was reused for a study of T cells in Graves' hyperthyroidism and ophthalmopathy.

The starting material was peripheral blood mononuclear cells (PBMCs), obtained at new diagnosis, from a patient treated with antithyroid drugs. These receptors all come from a woman in her late teens or twenties with Graves disease. CDR3s include the opening cysteine and the closing phenylalanine or tryptophan. D genes are given only for firm matches. Size is stated for part of the rows, as once, few or many counts, or as a class when the clone is expanded.

cdr3_aa: CATSDTPLASSYNEQFF; cdr3_nt: TGTGCCACCAGTGATACCCCCCTAGCCAGCTCCTACAATGAGCAGTTCTTC; clone_size: many; v_call: TRBV24-1; j_call: TRBJ2-1; d_call: -
cdr3_aa: CASSLEVVAQDTQYF; cdr3_nt: TGTGCCAGCAGCTTAGAAGTGGTAGCGCAAGATACGCAGTATTTT; clone_size: many; v_call: TRBV7-2; j_call: TRBJ2-3; d_call: -
cdr3_aa: CASSLDAGSYYNEQFF; cdr3_nt: TGTGCCAGCAGCTTAGACGCCGGGAGCTATTACAATGAGCAGTTCTTC; clone_size: many; v_call: TRBV7-9; j_call: TRBJ2-1; d_call: -
cdr3_aa: CASSLHGGPYDNSPLHF; cdr3_nt: TGCGCCAGCAGCTTGCACGGGGGACCATATGACAATTCACCCCTCCACTTT; clone_size: many; v_call: TRBV5-1; j_call: TRBJ1-6; d_call: -
cdr3_aa: CASSQDDLPRRSNEQFF; cdr3_nt: TGCGCCAGCAGCCAAGACGACCTGCCTAGGAGAAGCAATGAGCAGTTCTTC; clone_size: -; v_call: TRBV4-3; j_call: TRBJ2-1; d_call: -
cdr3_aa: CAWSALQETQYF; cdr3_nt: TGTGCCTGGAGTGCCCTCCAAGAGACCCAGTACTTC; clone_size: many; v_call: TRBV30; j_call: TRBJ2-5; d_call: -
cdr3_aa: CASSAGTGNTDTQYF; cdr3_nt: TGCGCCAGCAGCGCCGGGACAGGGAACACAGATACGCAGTATTTT; clone_size: many; v_call: TRBV4-1; j_call: TRBJ2-3; d_call: TRBD1
cdr3_aa: CASSLLEGAREQYF; cdr3_nt: TGCGCCAGCAGCTTGTTAGAGGGGGCGCGAGAGCAGTACTTC; clone_size: many; v_call: TRBV5-1; j_call: TRBJ2-7; d_call: TRBD1
cdr3_aa: CASRTPQGYTF; cdr3_nt: TGTGCCAGCAGGACCCCCCAAGGCTACACCTTC; clone_size: -; v_call: TRBV6-2/TRBV6-3; j_call: TRBJ1-2; d_call: -
cdr3_aa: CASSSTSGQGAEDQETQYF; cdr3_nt: TGTGCCAGCAGTTCCACCTCGGGACAGGGGGCTGAAGACCAAGAGACCCAGTACTTC; clone_size: many; v_call: TRBV28; j_call: TRBJ2-5; d_call: TRBD1
cdr3_aa: CASSLRDWITDTQYF; cdr3_nt: TGCGCCAGCAGCTTGCGGGACTGGATCACAGATACGCAGTATTTT; clone_size: few; v_call: TRBV5-1; j_call: TRBJ2-3; d_call: -
cdr3_aa: CSARVVEAGELGELFF; cdr3_nt: TGCAGTGCCAGAGTGGTAGAGGCGGGAGAGCTCGGGGAGCTGTTTTTT; clone_size: few; v_call: TRBV20-1; j_call: TRBJ2-2; d_call: TRBD2
cdr3_aa: CASSHRRRGTGELFF; cdr3_nt: TGTGCCAGCAGCCATAGGCGCCGGGGCACCGGGGAGCTGTTTTTT; clone_size: many; v_call: TRBV7-2; j_call: TRBJ2-2; d_call: -
cdr3_aa: CASSPWTAEKLFF; cdr3_nt: TGTGCCAGCAGTCCATGGACTGCTGAAAAACTGTTTTTT; clone_size: many; v_call: TRBV6-1; j_call: TRBJ1-4; d_call: -
cdr3_aa: CASSPQGTPYGYTF; cdr3_nt: TGTGCCAGCAGTCCACAGGGTACTCCCTATGGCTACACCTTC; clone_size: few; v_call: TRBV7-9; j_call: TRBJ1-2; d_call: -
cdr3_aa: CASSQLGRYSYNEQFF; cdr3_nt: TGCGCCAGCAGCCAACTAGGGAGATACTCCTACAATGAGCAGTTCTTC; clone_size: -; v_call: TRBV14; j_call: TRBJ2-1; d_call: -
cdr3_aa: CATREGDRGRTGELFF; cdr3_nt: TGTGCCACCAGGGAAGGGGACAGGGGACGCACCGGGGAGCTGTTTTTT; clone_size: many; v_call: TRBV24-1; j_call: TRBJ2-2; d_call: TRBD1
cdr3_aa: CASSGLGGLRETQYF; cdr3_nt: TGTGCCAGCAGCGGGCTTGGGGGGCTCAGAGAGACCCAGTACTTC; clone_size: few; v_call: TRBV9; j_call: TRBJ2-5; d_call: -
cdr3_aa: CASSVFQGNEQFF; cdr3_nt: TGTGCCAGCAGTGTGTTCCAGGGGAATGAGCAGTTCTTC; clone_size: many; v_call: TRBV2; j_call: TRBJ2-1; d_call: -
cdr3_aa: CASRTGQGSSYEQYF; cdr3_nt: TGTGCCAGCAGAACCGGACAGGGGAGCTCCTACGAGCAGTACTTC; clone_size: many; v_call: TRBV6-1; j_call: TRBJ2-7; d_call: TRBD1
cdr3_aa: CASRRTSAQPQSSYEQYF; cdr3_nt: TGTGCCAGTAGGAGGACTAGCGCCCAACCCCAAAGCTCCTACGAGCAGTACTTC; clone_size: many; v_call: TRBV19; j_call: TRBJ2-7; d_call: TRBD2
cdr3_aa: CASSHLTGSFSYNEQFF; cdr3_nt: TGCGCCAGCAGCCATTTGACAGGTTCCTTCTCCTACAATGAGCAGTTCTTC; clone_size: few; v_call: TRBV5-1; j_call: TRBJ2-1; d_call: -
cdr3_aa: CASSLRKQLNTEAFF; cdr3_nt: TGTGCCAGCAGCTTAAGGAAACAGTTGAACACTGAAGCTTTCTTT; clone_size: few; v_call: TRBV7-3; j_call: TRBJ1-1; d_call: -
cdr3_aa: CAWLRPGGEKLFF; cdr3_nt: TGTGCCTGGCTCCGGCCGGGTGGGGAAAAACTGTTTTTT; clone_size: many; v_call: TRBV30; j_call: TRBJ1-4; d_call: -
cdr3_aa: CASSLKTTRQATQYF; cdr3_nt: TGTGCCAGCAGCTTGAAAACGACTCGCCAAGCGACCCAGTACTTC; clone_size: few; v_call: TRBV5-4; j_call: TRBJ2-5; d_call: -
cdr3_aa: CASSLGTSGYYNEQFF; cdr3_nt: TGTGCCAGCAGCCTCGGGACTAGCGGATACTACAATGAGCAGTTCTTC; clone_size: many; v_call: TRBV11-2; j_call: TRBJ2-1; d_call: TRBD2
cdr3_aa: CASSLMGVPYEQYF; cdr3_nt: TGTGCCAGCAGTTTAATGGGAGTCCCCTACGAGCAGTACTTC; clone_size: many; v_call: TRBV12-3/TRBV12-4; j_call: TRBJ2-7; d_call: -
cdr3_aa: CAWTNVGGPGGLDTQYF; cdr3_nt: TGTGCCTGGACCAATGTTGGCGGCCCCGGGGGATTAGATACGCAGTATTTT; clone_size: -; v_call: TRBV30; j_call: TRBJ2-3; d_call: -
cdr3_aa: CASSGPGLGYGYTF; cdr3_nt: TGTGCCAGTAGTGGCCCGGGACTCGGCTATGGCTACACCTTC; clone_size: many; v_call: TRBV19; j_call: TRBJ1-2; d_call: -
cdr3_aa: CASSSSSGGDQETQYF; cdr3_nt: TGTGCCAGCAGCTCTTCTAGCGGGGGGGACCAAGAGACCCAGTACTTC; clone_size: many; v_call: TRBV7-9; j_call: TRBJ2-5; d_call: TRBD2
cdr3_aa: CASSYSTSGSHHTAEQYF; cdr3_nt: TGTGCCAGCAGTTACAGTACTAGCGGGAGCCACCATACTGCCGAGCAGTACTTC; clone_size: -; v_call: TRBV6-2/TRBV6-3; j_call: TRBJ2-7; d_call: TRBD2
cdr3_aa: CAISGRQGNNSPLHF; cdr3_nt: TGTGCCATCAGTGGGCGACAGGGGAATAATTCACCCCTCCACTTT; clone_size: -; v_call: TRBV10-3; j_call: TRBJ1-6; d_call: TRBD1
cdr3_aa: CATLNTEELFF; cdr3_nt: TGTGCCACCCTGAACACCGAGGAGCTGTTCTTT; clone_size: -; v_call: TRBV12-3/TRBV12-4; j_call: TRBJ2-2; d_call: -
cdr3_aa: CASSSGGTHYNEQFF; cdr3_nt: TGTGCCAGCAGCTCCGGGGGGACTCACTACAATGAGCAGTTCTTC; clone_size: -; v_call: TRBV5-8; j_call: TRBJ2-1; d_call: TRBD2
cdr3_aa: CASSSPQGAISSPLHF; cdr3_nt: TGTGCCAGCAGTTCGCCACAGGGGGCGATAAGTTCACCCCTCCACTTT; clone_size: -; v_call: TRBV27; j_call: TRBJ1-6; d_call: TRBD1
cdr3_aa: CSVVLATSLAKNIQYF; cdr3_nt: TGCAGCGTTGTTCTTGCCACATCCTTAGCCAAAAACATTCAGTACTTC; clone_size: few; v_call: TRBV29-1; j_call: TRBJ2-4; d_call: -
cdr3_aa: CAISSRQGSNYGYTF; cdr3_nt: TGTGCCATCAGTTCCAGACAGGGGTCCAACTATGGCTACACCTTC; clone_size: many; v_call: TRBV10-3; j_call: TRBJ1-2; d_call: TRBD1
cdr3_aa: CASSLGSGWMETQYF; cdr3_nt: TGTGCCAGCAGTTTAGGGTCAGGATGGATGGAGACCCAGTACTTC; clone_size: many; v_call: TRBV27; j_call: TRBJ2-5; d_call: -
cdr3_aa: CATTGTGDFQHF; cdr3_nt: TGTGCCACCACTGGAACAGGGGATTTCCAGCATTTT; clone_size: many; v_call: TRBV24-1; j_call: TRBJ1-5; d_call: TRBD1
cdr3_aa: CASSLTGLAGRNEQFF; cdr3_nt: TGTGCCAGCAGCTTAACGGGACTAGCGGGAAGAAATGAGCAGTTCTTC; clone_size: many; v_call: TRBV13; j_call: TRBJ2-1; d_call: TRBD2
cdr3_aa: CSAYRLAGVYETQYF; cdr3_nt: TGCAGTGCCTACCGGCTAGCGGGAGTTTATGAGACCCAGTACTTC; clone_size: -; v_call: TRBV20-1; j_call: TRBJ2-5; d_call: TRBD2
cdr3_aa: CSARFAATYGYTF; cdr3_nt: TGCAGTGCTAGATTTGCAGCAACCTATGGCTACACCTTC; clone_size: many; v_call: TRBV20-1; j_call: TRBJ1-2; d_call: -
cdr3_aa: CASSLSGGNYEQYF; cdr3_nt: TGTGCCAGCAGCTTGTCAGGCGGGAACTACGAGCAGTACTTC; clone_size: many; v_call: TRBV7-2; j_call: TRBJ2-7; d_call: -
cdr3_aa: CASSHIRDTWNYGYTF; cdr3_nt: TGTGCCAGCAGTCACATCCGGGACACTTGGAACTATGGCTACACCTTC; clone_size: few; v_call: TRBV7-9; j_call: TRBJ1-2; d_call: -
cdr3_aa: CASSSDRATGFITDTQYF; cdr3_nt: TGTGCCAGCAGTTCGGACAGGGCCACCGGTTTTATCACAGATACGCAGTATTTT; clone_size: -; v_call: TRBV6-2/TRBV6-3; j_call: TRBJ2-3; d_call: TRBD1
cdr3_aa: CSVDLGQENTEAFF; cdr3_nt: TGCAGCGTTGATCTGGGACAGGAGAACACTGAAGCTTTCTTT; clone_size: many; v_call: TRBV29-1; j_call: TRBJ1-1; d_call: TRBD1
cdr3_aa: CSVGTGKWATNEKLFF; cdr3_nt: TGCAGCGTTGGGACAGGGAAGTGGGCAACTAATGAAAAACTGTTTTTT; clone_size: many; v_call: TRBV29-1; j_call: TRBJ1-4; d_call: TRBD1
cdr3_aa: CASSLVPGLAGGNEQFF; cdr3_nt: TGTGCCAGCAGCTTAGTCCCGGGACTAGCGGGAGGCAATGAGCAGTTCTTC; clone_size: -; v_call: TRBV7-9; j_call: TRBJ2-1; d_call: TRBD2
cdr3_aa: CASSQEGIAGGSEQYF; cdr3_nt: TGCGCCAGCAGCCAAGAAGGGATAGCGGGAGGATCCGAGCAGTACTTC; clone_size: -; v_call: TRBV4-3; j_call: TRBJ2-7; d_call: TRBD2
cdr3_aa: CASSLGTGPYEQYF; cdr3_nt: TGTGCCAGCAGTTTAGGGACAGGTCCCTACGAGCAGTACTTC; clone_size: many; v_call: TRBV28; j_call: TRBJ2-7; d_call: TRBD1
cdr3_aa: CAWSVLAGDTGELFF; cdr3_nt: TGTGCCTGGAGTGTACTAGCGGGAGACACCGGGGAGCTGTTTTTT; clone_size: many; v_call: TRBV30; j_call: TRBJ2-2; d_call: TRBD2
cdr3_aa: CSVSAGLNTEAFF; cdr3_nt: TGCAGCGTCTCCGCAGGCTTGAACACTGAAGCTTTCTTT; clone_size: many; v_call: TRBV29-1; j_call: TRBJ1-1; d_call: -
cdr3_aa: CASSVFRGARELFF; cdr3_nt: TGTGCCAGCAGCGTATTTCGGGGGGCCAGGGAGCTGTTTTTT; clone_size: -; v_call: TRBV9; j_call: TRBJ2-2; d_call: -
cdr3_aa: CASNRDGKNNEQFF; cdr3_nt: TGTGCCAGTAACCGGGACGGGAAAAACAATGAGCAGTTCTTC; clone_size: -; v_call: TRBV19; j_call: TRBJ2-1; d_call: -
cdr3_aa: CASSRGQRGAAGNTIYF; cdr3_nt: TGTGCCAGCAGCCGTGGTCAGAGGGGCGCGGCTGGAAACACCATATATTTT; clone_size: few; v_call: TRBV9; j_call: TRBJ1-3; d_call: -
cdr3_aa: CASSSRDRGDTEAFF; cdr3_nt: TGTGCCAGCAGCTCAAGGGACAGGGGTGACACTGAAGCTTTCTTT; clone_size: many; v_call: TRBV13; j_call: TRBJ1-1; d_call: TRBD1
cdr3_aa: CASSTRTGAKTQYF; cdr3_nt: TGTGCCAGCAGTACCCGCACAGGGGCAAAGACCCAGTACTTC; clone_size: many; v_call: TRBV28; j_call: TRBJ2-5; d_call: TRBD1
cdr3_aa: CASSLWDRGTLRNQPQHF; cdr3_nt: TGTGCCAGCAGTTTATGGGACAGGGGAACTTTACGCAATCAGCCCCAGCATTTT; clone_size: many; v_call: TRBV28; j_call: TRBJ1-5; d_call: TRBD1
cdr3_aa: CASSFGGGTLGNEQFF; cdr3_nt: TGTGCCAGCAGTTTCGGCGGGGGGACTCTTGGGAATGAGCAGTTCTTC; clone_size: many; v_call: TRBV28; j_call: TRBJ2-1; d_call: TRBD2
cdr3_aa: CASSLLLAGEDEQFF; cdr3_nt: TGTGCCAGCAGTTTATTACTAGCGGGAGAGGATGAGCAGTTCTTC; clone_size: many; v_call: TRBV28; j_call: TRBJ2-1; d_call: TRBD2